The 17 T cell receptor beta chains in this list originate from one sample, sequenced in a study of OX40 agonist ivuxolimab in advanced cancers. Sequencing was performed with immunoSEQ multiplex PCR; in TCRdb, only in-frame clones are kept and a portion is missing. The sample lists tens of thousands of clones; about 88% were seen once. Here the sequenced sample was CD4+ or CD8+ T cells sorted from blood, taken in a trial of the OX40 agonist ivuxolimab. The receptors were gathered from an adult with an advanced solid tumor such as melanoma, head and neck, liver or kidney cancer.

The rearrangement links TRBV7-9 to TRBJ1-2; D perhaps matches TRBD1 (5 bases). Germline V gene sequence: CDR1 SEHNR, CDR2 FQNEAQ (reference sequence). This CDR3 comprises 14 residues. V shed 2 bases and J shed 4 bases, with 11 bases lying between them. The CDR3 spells CASSLLRQGYGYTF. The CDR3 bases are TGTGCCAGCAGCTTACTCCGGCAGGGCTATGGCTACACCTTC.

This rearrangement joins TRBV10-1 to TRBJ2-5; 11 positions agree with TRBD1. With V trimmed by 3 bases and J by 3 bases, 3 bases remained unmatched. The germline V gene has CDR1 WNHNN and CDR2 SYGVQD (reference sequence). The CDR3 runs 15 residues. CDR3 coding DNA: TGCGCCAGCAGTGAACGGACAGGGGGCAAAGAGACCCAGTACTTC. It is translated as CASSERTGGKETQYF.

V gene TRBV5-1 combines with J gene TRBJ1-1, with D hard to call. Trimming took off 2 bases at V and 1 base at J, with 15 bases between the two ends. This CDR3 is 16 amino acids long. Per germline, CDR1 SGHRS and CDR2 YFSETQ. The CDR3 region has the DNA TGCGCCAGCAGCTTATCATTTCCCCGGGGGAACACTGAAGCTTTCTTT. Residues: CASSLSFPRGNTEAFF.

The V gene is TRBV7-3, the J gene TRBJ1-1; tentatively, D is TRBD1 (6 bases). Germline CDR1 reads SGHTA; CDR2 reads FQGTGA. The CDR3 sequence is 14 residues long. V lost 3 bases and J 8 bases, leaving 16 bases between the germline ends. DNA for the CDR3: TGTGCCAGCAGCTTCGGGGGGGCGTCCAGGGAAGCTTTCTTT. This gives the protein CASSFGGASREAFF.

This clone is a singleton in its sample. The CDR3 nucleotides are TGTGCCAGCAGTTTATTTGGACGGGAGTATCAGCCCCAGCATTTT. Its protein is CASSLFGREYQPQHF. The chain joins TRBV28 to TRBJ1-5; D remains ambiguous. Germline loops: CDR1 MDHEN, CDR2 SYDVKM. The CDR3 is 15 residues long. V gave up 1 base and J gave up 5 bases, with 12 bases separating them.

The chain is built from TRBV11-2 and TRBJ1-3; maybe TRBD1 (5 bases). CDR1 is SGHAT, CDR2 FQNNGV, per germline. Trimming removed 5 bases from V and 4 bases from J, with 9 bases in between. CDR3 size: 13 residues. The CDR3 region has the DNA TGTGCCAGCAGCGGACAAACGGGAAACACCATATATTTT. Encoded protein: CASSGQTGNTIYF.

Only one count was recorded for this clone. CDR3 sequence reads: CASSVGGASGYEQYF. As DNA, the CDR3 is TGTGCCAGCAGCGTTGGGGGGGCTAGCGGCTACGAGCAGTACTTC. The chain combines TRBV9 with TRBJ2-7, with a weak D call TRBD2 (7 bases). Germline-derived CDR1 and CDR2 are SGDLS and YYNGEE. The CDR3 consists of 15 residues. Trimming took off 2 bases at V and 3 bases at J, with 15 bases between the two ends.

CDR3 DNA sequence: TGCAGCGTTGAGACAGCCTACTTC. It yields the protein CSVETAYF. The chain carries TRBV29-1 and TRBJ2-5; possible D gene TRBD1, 5 bases. V was shortened by 3 bases and J by 14 bases, with 7 bases between the two germline ends. Germline values: CDR1 SQVTM, CDR2 ANQGSEA. The CDR3 is 8 residues long.

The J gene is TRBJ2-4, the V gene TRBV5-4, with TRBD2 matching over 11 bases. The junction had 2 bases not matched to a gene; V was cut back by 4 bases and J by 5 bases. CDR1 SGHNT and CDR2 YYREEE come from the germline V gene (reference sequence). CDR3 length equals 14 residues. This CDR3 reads CASSQGLAENIQYF. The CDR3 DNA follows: TGTGCCAGCAGCCAGGGACTAGCGGAAAACATTCAGTACTTC.

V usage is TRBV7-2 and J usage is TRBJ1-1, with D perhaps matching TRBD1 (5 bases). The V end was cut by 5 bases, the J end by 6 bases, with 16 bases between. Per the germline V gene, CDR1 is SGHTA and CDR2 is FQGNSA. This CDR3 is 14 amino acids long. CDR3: CASSPGPVGAEAFF. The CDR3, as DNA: TGTGCCAGCAGCCCGGGACCGGTTGGCGCTGAAGCTTTCTTT.

The CDR3 here is CASRGNNQPQHF. For the CDR3, the DNA is TGTGCCAGTCGGGGAAACAATCAGCCCCAGCATTTT. This chain joins TRBV28 and TRBJ1-5; no clear D. The V gene lost 9 bases and the J gene lost 3 bases, with 9 bases spanning the gap. The CDR3 contains 12 residues. CDR1 and CDR2 (germline): MDHEN, SYDVKM.

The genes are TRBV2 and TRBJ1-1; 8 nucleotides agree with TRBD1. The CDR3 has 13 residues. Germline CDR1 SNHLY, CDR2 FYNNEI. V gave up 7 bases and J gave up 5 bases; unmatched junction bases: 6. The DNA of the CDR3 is TGTGCCAGCATTAAACAGGGGGGGACTGAAGCTTTCTTT. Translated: CASIKQGGTEAFF.

The CDR3 DNA reads TGTGCCATCGAGGGTGACCTGAACACTGAAGCTTTCTTT. Translating gives CAIEGDLNTEAFF. The chain is built from TRBV10-3 and TRBJ1-1; D gene ambiguous. The germline V and J ends were trimmed by 8 bases and 0 bases, with 10 bases remaining between them. Germline V gene sequence: CDR1 ENHRY, CDR2 SYGVKD. This CDR3 spans 13 amino acids.

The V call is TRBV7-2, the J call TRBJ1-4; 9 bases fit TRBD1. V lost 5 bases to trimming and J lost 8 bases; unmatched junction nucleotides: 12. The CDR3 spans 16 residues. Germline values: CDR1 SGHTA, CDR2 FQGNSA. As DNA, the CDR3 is TGTGCCAGCAGCCGTCGGGTGACAGGGGGTGAAGAAAAACTGTTTTTT. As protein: CASSRRVTGGEEKLFF.

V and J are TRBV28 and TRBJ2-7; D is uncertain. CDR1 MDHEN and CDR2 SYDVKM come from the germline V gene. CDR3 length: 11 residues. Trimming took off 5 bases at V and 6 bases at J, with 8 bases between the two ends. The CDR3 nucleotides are TGTGCCAGCAGTGGCTTCAGCGAGCAGTACTTC. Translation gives CASSGFSEQYF.

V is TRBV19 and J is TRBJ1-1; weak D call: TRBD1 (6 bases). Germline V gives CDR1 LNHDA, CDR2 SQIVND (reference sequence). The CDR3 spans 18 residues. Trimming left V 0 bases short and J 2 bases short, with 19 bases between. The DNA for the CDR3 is TGTGCCAGTAGTATAGATCCCCTCTTGGACAGAGCTAACACTGAAGCTTTCTTT. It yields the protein CASSIDPLLDRANTEAFF.

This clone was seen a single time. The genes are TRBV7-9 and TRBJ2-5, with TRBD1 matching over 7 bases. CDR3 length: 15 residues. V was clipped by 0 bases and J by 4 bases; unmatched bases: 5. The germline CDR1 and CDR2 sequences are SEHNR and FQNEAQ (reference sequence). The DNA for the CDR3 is TGTGCCAGCAGCTTAGCCAGGGGGTATAGAGAGACCCAGTACTTC. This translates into CASSLARGYRETQYF.